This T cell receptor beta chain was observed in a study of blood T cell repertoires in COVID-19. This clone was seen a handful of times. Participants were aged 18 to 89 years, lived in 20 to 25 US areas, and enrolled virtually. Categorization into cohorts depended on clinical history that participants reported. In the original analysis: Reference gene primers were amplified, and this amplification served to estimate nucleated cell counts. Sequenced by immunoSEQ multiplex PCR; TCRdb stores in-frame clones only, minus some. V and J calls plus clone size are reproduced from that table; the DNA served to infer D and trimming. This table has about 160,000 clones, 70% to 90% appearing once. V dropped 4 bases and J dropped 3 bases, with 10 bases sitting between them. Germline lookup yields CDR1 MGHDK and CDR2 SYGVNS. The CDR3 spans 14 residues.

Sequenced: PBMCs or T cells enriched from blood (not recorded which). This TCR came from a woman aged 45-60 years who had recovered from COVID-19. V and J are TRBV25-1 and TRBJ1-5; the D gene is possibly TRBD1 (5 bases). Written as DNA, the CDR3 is TGTGCCAGCAGTGGTCAGGGTATCAATCAGCCCCAGCATTTT. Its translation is CASSGQGINQPQHF.